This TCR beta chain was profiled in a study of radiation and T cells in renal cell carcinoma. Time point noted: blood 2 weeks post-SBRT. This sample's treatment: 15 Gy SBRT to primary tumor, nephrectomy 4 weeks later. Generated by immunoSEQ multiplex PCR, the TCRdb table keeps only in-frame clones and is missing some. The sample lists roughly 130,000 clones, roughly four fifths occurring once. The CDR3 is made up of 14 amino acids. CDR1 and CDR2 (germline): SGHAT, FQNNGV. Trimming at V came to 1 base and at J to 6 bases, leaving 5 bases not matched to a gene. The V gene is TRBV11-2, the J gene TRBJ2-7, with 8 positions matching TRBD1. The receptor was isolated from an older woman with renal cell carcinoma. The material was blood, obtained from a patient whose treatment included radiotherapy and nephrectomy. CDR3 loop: CASSLADRGSEQYF. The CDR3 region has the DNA TGTGCCAGCAGCTTAGCTGACAGGGGCTCCGAGCAGTACTTC.